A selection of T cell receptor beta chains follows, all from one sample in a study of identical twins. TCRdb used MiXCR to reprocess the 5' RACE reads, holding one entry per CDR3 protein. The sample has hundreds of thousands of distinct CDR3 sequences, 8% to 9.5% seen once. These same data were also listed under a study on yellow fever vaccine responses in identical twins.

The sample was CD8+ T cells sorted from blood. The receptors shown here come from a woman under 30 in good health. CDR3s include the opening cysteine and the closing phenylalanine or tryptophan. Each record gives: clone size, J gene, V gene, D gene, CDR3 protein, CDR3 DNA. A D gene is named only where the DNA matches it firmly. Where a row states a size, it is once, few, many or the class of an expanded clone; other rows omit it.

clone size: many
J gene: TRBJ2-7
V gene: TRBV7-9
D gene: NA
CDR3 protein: CASSPDSSSYEQYF
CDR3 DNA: TGTGCCAGCAGTCCGGACAGTAGCTCCTACGAGCAGTACTTC

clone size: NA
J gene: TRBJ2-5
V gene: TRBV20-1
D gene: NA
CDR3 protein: CSARGFREETQYF
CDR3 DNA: TGCAGTGCTAGAGGTTTCCGCGAGGAGACCCAGTACTTC

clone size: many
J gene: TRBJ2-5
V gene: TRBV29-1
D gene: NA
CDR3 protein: CSGEGGPETQYF
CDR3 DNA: TGCAGCGGGGAAGGGGGGCCAGAGACCCAGTACTTC

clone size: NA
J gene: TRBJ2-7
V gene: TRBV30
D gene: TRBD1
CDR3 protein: CAWRPGQGAYEQYF
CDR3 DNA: TGTGCCTGGAGACCGGGACAGGGGGCTTACGAGCAGTACTTC

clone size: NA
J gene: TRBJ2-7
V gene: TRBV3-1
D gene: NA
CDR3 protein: CASSQEGLLEQYF
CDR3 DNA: TGTGCCAGCAGCCAAGAGGGTTTGTTGGAGCAGTACTTC

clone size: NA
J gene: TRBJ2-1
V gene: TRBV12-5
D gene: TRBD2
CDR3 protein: CASAGTSGIYNEQFF
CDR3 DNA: TGTGCTAGTGCCGGTACTAGCGGGATCTACAATGAGCAGTTCTTC

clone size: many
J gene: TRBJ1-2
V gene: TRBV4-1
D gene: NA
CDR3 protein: CASSQEEGIYGYTF
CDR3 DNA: TGCGCCAGCAGCCAAGAGGAGGGGATCTATGGCTACACCTTC

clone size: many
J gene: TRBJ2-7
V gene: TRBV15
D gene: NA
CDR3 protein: CATSRGNGDADEQYF
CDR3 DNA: TGTGCCACCAGCAGGGGGAATGGGGACGCCGACGAGCAGTACTTC

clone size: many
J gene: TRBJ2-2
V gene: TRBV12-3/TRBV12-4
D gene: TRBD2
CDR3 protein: CASSSIAGGRNTGELFF
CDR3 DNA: TGTGCCAGCAGTTCAATAGCGGGAGGGCGCAACACCGGGGAGCTGTTTTTT

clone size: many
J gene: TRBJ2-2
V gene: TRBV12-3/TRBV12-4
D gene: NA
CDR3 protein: CASQSNTGELFF
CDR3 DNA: TGTGCCAGCCAATCTAACACCGGGGAGCTGTTTTTT

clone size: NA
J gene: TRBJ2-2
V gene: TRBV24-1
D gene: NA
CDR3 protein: CATSDVGQGGTGELFF
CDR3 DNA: TGTGCCACCAGTGATGTGGGGCAGGGGGGGACCGGGGAGCTGTTTTTT

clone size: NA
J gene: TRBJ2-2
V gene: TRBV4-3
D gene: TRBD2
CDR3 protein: CASSQDSAGLGYTGELFF
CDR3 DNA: TGCGCCAGCAGCCAAGATTCAGCGGGACTGGGTTACACCGGGGAGCTGTTTTTT

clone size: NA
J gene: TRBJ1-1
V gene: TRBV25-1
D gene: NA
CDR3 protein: CASSELGAPEAFF
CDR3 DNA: TGTGCCAGCAGTGAGTTAGGGGCACCTGAAGCTTTCTTT

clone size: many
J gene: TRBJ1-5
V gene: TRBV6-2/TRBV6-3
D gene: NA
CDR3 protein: CASSQVEGGDQPQHF
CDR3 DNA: TGTGCCAGCAGTCAGGTGGAGGGAGGGGATCAGCCCCAGCATTTT

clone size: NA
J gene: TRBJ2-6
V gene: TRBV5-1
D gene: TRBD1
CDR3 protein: CASSSSGGAVKVPGANVLTF
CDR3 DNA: TGCGCCAGCAGCTCGTCAGGGGGCGCTGTCAAAGTCCCTGGGGCCAACGTCCTGACTTTC

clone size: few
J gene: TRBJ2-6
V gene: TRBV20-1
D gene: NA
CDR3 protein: CSARDGRVGANVLTF
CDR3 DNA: TGCAGTGCTAGAGATGGCAGGGTTGGGGCCAACGTCCTGACTTTC

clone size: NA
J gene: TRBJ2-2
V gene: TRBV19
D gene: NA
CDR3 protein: CASRGVYFRGELFF
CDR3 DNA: TGTGCCAGTAGAGGGGTGTATTTTAGGGGGGAGCTGTTTTTT

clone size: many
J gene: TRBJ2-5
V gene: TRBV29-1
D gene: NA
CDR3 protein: CSVVQSQETQYF
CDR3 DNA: TGCAGCGTTGTCCAGAGCCAAGAGACCCAGTACTTC

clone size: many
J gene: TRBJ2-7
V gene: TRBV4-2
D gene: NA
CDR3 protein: CASSQVNSPAGHEQYF
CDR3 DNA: TGTGCCAGCAGCCAAGTTAACAGTCCGGCTGGCCACGAGCAGTACTTC

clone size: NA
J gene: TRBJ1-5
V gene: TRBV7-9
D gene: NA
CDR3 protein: CASSLSGQDQPQHF
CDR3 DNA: TGTGCCAGCAGCTTATCCGGCCAAGATCAGCCCCAGCATTTT

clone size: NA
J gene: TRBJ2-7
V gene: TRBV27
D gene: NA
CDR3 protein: CASSQNRVQYF
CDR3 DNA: TGTGCCAGCAGTCAGAACAGGGTGCAGTACTTC

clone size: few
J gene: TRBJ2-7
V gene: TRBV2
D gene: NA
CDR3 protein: CACGPPYEQYF
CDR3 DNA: TGTGCCTGTGGGCCGCCCTACGAGCAGTACTTC

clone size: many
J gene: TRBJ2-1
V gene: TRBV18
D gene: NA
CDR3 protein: CASSPGVGDNEQFF
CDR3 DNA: TGTGCCAGCTCACCAGGGGTTGGAGACAATGAGCAGTTCTTC

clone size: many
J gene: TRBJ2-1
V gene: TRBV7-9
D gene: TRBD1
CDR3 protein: CASSQTGDNEQFF
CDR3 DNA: TGTGCCAGCAGCCAGACAGGGGACAATGAGCAGTTCTTC

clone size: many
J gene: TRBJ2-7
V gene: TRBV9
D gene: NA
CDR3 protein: CASSVGITYEQYF
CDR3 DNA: TGTGCCAGCAGCGTAGGAATTACCTACGAGCAGTACTTC

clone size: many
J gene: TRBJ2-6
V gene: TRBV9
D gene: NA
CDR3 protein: CASSLSGAGYSGANVLTF
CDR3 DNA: TGTGCCAGCAGCCTTTCCGGGGCAGGGTACTCTGGGGCCAACGTCCTGACTTTC

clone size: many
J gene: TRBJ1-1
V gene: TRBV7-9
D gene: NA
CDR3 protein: CASSPAGATEAFF
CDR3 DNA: TGTGCCAGCAGCCCTGCGGGGGCCACTGAAGCTTTCTTT

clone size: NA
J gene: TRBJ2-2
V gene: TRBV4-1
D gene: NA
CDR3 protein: CASSLTETNTGELFF
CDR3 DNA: TGCGCCAGCAGCCTTACGGAGACGAACACCGGGGAGCTGTTTTTT

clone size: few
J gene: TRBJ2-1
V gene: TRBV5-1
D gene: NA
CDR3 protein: CASSLEERVDNEQFF
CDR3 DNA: TGCGCCAGCAGCTTGGAGGAGCGGGTTGACAATGAGCAGTTCTTC

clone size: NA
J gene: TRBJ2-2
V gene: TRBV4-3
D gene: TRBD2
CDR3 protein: CASSQQASGFGGELFF
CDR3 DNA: TGCGCCAGCAGCCAACAGGCTAGCGGGTTTGGCGGGGAGCTGTTTTTT

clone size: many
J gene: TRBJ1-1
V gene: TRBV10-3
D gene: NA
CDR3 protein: CAISEVATTQNTEAFF
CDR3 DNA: TGTGCCATCAGTGAGGTAGCGACAACGCAGAACACTGAAGCTTTCTTT

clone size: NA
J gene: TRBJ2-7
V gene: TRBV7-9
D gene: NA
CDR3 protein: CASSPPEGGLYEQYF
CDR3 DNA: TGTGCCAGCAGCCCCCCCGAGGGAGGCCTCTACGAGCAGTACTTC

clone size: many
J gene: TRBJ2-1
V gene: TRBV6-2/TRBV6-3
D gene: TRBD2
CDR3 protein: CASSYEGGRPYNEQFF
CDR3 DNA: TGTGCCAGCAGTTATGAAGGCGGGAGGCCATACAATGAGCAGTTCTTC

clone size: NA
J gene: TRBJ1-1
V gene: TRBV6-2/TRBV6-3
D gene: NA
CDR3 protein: CASSYSGGDLNTEAFF
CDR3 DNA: TGTGCCAGCAGTTACTCTGGAGGAGATTTGAACACTGAAGCTTTCTTT

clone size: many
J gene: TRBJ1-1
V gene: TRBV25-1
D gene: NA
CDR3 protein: CASSEQNNEAFF
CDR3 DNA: TGTGCCAGCAGTGAACAAAACAATGAAGCTTTCTTT

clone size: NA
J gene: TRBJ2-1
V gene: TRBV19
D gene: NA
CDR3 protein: CASRPTRGEQFF
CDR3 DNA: TGTGCCAGTAGGCCGACCCGGGGGGAGCAGTTCTTC

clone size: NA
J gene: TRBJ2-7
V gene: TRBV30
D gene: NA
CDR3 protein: CAWRESTLSSYEQYF
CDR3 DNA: TGTGCCTGGAGGGAGAGTACCCTCTCCTCCTACGAGCAGTACTTC

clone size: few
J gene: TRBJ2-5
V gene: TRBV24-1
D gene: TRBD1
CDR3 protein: CATSDQRQGVQETQYF
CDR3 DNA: TGTGCCACCAGTGATCAGAGGCAGGGGGTTCAAGAGACCCAGTACTTC

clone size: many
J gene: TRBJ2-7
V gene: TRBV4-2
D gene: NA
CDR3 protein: CASSQSGEMQYF
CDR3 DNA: TGTGCCAGCAGCCAATCCGGTGAGATGCAGTACTTC

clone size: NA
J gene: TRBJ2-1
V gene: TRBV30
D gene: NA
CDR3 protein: CAWSVLNNEQFF
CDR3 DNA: TGTGCCTGGAGTGTGTTGAACAATGAGCAGTTCTTC

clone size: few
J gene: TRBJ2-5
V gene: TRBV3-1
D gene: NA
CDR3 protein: CASSSLWQGSPETQYF
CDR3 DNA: TGTGCCAGCAGCTCCTTATGGCAGGGATCCCCAGAGACCCAGTACTTC

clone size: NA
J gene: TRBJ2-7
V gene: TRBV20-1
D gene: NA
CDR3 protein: CSASPPRDEQYF
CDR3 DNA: TGCAGTGCTAGTCCCCCGAGAGACGAGCAGTACTTC

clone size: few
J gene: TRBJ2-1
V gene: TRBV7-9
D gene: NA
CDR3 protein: CASSPVGGDRYNEQFF
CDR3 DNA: TGTGCCAGCAGCCCTGTGGGGGGCGACCGCTACAATGAGCAGTTCTTC

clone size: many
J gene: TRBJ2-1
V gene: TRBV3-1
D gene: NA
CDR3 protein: CASSAGPSYNEQFF
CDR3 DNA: TGTGCCAGCAGCGCAGGGCCATCCTACAATGAGCAGTTCTTC

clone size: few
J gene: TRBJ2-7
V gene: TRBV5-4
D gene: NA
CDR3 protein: CASSPIGVGEQYF
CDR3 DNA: TGTGCCAGCAGCCCGATCGGGGTGGGTGAGCAGTACTTC

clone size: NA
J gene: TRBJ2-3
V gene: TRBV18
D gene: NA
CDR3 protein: CASSPVGTKDTQYF
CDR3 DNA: TGTGCCAGCTCACCAGTCGGGACGAAAGATACGCAGTATTTT

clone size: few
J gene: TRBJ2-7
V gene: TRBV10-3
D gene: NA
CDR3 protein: CAISDSTNYRASSYEQYF
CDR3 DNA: TGTGCCATCAGTGACTCTACCAATTACAGGGCTAGTTCCTACGAGCAGTACTTC

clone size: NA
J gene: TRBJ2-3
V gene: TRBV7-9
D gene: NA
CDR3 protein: CASSQGIGGSTQYF
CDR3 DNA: TGTGCCAGCAGCCAAGGGATCGGGGGTAGCACGCAGTATTTT

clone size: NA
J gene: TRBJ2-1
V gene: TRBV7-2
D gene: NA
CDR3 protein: CASSLALVYNEQFF
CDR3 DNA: TGTGCCAGCAGCTTAGCGCTGGTCTACAATGAGCAGTTCTTC

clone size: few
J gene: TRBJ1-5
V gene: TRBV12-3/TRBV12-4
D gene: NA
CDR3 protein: CASSESNQPQHF
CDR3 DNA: TGTGCCAGCAGTGAAAGCAATCAGCCCCAGCATTTT

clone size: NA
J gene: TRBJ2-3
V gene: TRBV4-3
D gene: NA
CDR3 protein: CASSQHADIGGTDTQYF
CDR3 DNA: TGCGCCAGCAGCCAACACGCTGATATTGGGGGCACAGATACGCAGTATTTT

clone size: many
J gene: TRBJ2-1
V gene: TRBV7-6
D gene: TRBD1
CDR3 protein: CASSLSRGPNEQFF
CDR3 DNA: TGTGCCAGCAGCTTAAGCAGGGGGCCCAATGAGCAGTTCTTC

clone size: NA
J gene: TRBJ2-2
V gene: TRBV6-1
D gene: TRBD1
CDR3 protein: CASSTGGTNTGELFF
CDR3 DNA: TGTGCCAGCAGTACAGGGGGAACGAACACCGGGGAGCTGTTTTTT